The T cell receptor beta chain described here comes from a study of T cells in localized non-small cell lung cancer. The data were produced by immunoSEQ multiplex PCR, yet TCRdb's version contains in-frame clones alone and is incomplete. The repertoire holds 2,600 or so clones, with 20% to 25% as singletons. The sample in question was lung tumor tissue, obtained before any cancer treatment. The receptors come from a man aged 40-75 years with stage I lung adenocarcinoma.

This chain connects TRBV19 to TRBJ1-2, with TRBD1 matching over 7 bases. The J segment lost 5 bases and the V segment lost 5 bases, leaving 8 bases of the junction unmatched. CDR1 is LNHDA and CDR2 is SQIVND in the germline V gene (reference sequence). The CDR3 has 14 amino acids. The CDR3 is CASSSGNRGYGYTF. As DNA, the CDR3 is TGTGCCAGTAGTTCCGGGAACAGGGGTTATGGCTACACCTTC.